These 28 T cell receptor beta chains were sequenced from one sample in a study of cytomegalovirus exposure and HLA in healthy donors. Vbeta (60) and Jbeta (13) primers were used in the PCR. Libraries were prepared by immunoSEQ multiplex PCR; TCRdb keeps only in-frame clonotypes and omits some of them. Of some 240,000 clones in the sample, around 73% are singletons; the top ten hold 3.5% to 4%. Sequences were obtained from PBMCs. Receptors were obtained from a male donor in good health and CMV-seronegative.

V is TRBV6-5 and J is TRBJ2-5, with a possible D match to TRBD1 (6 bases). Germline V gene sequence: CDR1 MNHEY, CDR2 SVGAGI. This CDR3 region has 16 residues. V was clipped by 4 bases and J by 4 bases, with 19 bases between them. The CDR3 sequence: CASSFLLRGSGETQYF. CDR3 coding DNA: TGTGCCAGCAGTTTCCTATTAAGGGGGAGTGGAGAGACCCAGTACTTC.

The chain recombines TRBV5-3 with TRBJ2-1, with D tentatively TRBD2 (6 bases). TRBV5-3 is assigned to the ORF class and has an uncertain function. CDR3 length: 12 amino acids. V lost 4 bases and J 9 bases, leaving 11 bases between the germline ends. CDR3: CARSPSEAEQFF. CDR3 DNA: TGTGCCAGAAGCCCTAGCGAGGCTGAGCAGTTCTTC.

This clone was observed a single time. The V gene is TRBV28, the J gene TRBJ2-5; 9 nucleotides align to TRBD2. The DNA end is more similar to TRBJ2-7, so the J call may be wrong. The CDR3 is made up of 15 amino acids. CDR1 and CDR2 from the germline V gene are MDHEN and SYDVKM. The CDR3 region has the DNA TGTGCCAGCACCCCCGGGGGGACTAGCAGCTACGAGCAGTACTTC. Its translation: CASTPGGTSSYEQYF.

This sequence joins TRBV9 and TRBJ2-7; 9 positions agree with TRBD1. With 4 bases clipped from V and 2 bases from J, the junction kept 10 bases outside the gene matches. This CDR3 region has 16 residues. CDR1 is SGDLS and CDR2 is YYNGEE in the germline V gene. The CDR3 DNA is TGTGCCAGCAGCCCCCGGGACAGGGCTTTTACCTACGAGCAGTACTTC. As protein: CASSPRDRAFTYEQYF.

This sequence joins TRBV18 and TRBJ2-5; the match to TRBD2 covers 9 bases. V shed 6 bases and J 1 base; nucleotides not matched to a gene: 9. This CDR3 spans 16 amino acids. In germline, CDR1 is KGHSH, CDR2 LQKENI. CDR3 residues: CASSPRLAVAQETQYF. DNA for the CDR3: TGTGCCAGCTCGCCCCGACTAGCGGTCGCCCAAGAGACCCAGTACTTC.

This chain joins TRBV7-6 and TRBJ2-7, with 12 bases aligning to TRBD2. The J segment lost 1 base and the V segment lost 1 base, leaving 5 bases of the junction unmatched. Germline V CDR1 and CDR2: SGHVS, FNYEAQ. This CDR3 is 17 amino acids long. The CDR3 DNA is TGTGCCAGCAGCTTAGGGACTAGCGGGACGAGTTCCTACGAGCAGTACTTC. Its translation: CASSLGTSGTSSYEQYF.

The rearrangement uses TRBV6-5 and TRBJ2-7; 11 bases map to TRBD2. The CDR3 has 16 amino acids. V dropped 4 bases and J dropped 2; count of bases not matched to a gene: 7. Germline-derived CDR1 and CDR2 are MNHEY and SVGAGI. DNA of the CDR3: TGTGCCAGCAGTTCTGTGACTAGCGGGACGCCCTACGAGCAGTACTTC. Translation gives CASSSVTSGTPYEQYF.

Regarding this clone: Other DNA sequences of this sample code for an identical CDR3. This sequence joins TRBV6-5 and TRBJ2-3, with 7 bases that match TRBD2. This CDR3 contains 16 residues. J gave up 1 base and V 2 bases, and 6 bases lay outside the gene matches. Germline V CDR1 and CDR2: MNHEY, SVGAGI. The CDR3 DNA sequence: TGTGCCAGCAGTTACGGGCGGGAGCGAGGCACAGATACGCAGTATTTT. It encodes CASSYGRERGTDTQYF.

The CDR3 DNA reads TGTGCCAGTAGTATCTTCGGCAGGGTCACTCCGAATCAGCCCCAGCATTTT. Translation: CASSIFGRVTPNQPQHF. The chain employs TRBV19 and TRBJ1-5, with a weak D call TRBD1 (5 bases). V shed 3 bases and J shed 4 bases, with 19 bases lying between them. Per the germline V gene, CDR1 is LNHDA and CDR2 is SQIVND (reference sequence). The CDR3 contains 17 residues.

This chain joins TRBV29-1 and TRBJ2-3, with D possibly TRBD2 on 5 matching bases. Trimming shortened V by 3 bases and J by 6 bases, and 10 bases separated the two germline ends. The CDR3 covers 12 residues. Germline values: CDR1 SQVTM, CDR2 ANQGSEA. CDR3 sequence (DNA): TGCAGCGTTGAGGCCACGGGGGATACGCAGTATTTT. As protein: CSVEATGDTQYF.

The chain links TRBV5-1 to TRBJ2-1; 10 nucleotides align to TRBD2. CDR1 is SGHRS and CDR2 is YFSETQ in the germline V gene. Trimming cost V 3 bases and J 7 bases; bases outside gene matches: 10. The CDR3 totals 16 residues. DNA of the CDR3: TGCGCCAGCAGCTCCCCAAGCGGGAGGGCGGGGAATGAGCAGTTCTTC. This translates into CASSSPSGRAGNEQFF. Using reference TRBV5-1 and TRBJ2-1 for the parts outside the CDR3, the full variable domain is KAGVTQTPRYLIKTRGQQVTLSCSPISGHRSVSWYQQTPGQGLQFLFEYFSETQRNKGNFPGRFSGRQFSNSRSEMNVSTLELGDSALYLCASSSPSGRAGNEQFFGPGTRLTVL.

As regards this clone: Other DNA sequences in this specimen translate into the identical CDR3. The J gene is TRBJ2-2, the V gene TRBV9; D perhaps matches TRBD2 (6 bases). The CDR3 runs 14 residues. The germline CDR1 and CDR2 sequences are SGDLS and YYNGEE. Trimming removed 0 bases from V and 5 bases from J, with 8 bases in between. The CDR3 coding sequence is TGTGCCAGCAGCGTAGGTGGAGGGACCGGGGAGCTGTTTTTT. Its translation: CASSVGGGTGELFF. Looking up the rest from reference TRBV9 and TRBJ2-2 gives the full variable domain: DSGVTQTPKHLITATGQRVTLRCSPRSGDLSVYWYQQSLDQGLQFLIQYYNGEERAKGNILERFSAQQFPDLHSELNLSSLELGDSALYFCASSVGGGTGELFFGEGSRLTVL.

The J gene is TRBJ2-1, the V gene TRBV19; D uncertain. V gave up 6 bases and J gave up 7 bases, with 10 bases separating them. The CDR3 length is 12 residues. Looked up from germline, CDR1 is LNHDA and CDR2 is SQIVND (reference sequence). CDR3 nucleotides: TGTGCCAGTAGCACCTCCAGGAATGAGCAGTTCTTC. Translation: CASSTSRNEQFF.

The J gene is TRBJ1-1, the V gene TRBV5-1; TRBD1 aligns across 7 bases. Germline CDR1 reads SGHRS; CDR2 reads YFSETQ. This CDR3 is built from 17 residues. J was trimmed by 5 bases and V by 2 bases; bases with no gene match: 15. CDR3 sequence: CASSFAPTGGGATEAFF. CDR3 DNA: TGCGCCAGCAGCTTTGCACCAACGGGAGGGGGCGCGACTGAAGCTTTCTTT.

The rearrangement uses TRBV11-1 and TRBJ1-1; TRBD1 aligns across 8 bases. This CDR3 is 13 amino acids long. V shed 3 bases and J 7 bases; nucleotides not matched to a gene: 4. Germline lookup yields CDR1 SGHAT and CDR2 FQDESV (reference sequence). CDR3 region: CASSFRQGFEAFF. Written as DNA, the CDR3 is TGTGCCAGCAGCTTCCGACAGGGGTTTGAAGCTTTCTTT.

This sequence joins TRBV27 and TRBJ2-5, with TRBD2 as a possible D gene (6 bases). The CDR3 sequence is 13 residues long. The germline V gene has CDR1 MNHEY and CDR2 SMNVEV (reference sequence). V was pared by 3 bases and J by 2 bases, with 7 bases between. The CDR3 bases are TGTGCCAGCAGTTTTGGGGGGCAAGAGACCCAGTACTTC. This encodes CASSFGGQETQYF.

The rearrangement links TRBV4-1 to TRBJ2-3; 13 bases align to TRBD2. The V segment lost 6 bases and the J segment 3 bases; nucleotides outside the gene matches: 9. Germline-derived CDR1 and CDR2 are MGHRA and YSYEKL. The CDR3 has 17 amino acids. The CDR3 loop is CASRRGGLAGETDTQYF. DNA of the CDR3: TGCGCCAGCAGACGTGGAGGACTAGCGGGAGAAACAGATACGCAGTATTTT.

The CDR3 DNA is TGTGCCAGCAGCTTAACCGGGACTAGCGGGGGCGGAGAGCAGTTCTTC. Its translation is CASSLTGTSGGGEQFF. The genes are TRBV7-3 and TRBJ2-1; 14 bases map to TRBD2. The CDR3 has 16 amino acids. Germline V lookup: CDR1 SGHTA, CDR2 FQGTGA. V was clipped by 0 bases and J by 10 bases; unmatched bases: 5.

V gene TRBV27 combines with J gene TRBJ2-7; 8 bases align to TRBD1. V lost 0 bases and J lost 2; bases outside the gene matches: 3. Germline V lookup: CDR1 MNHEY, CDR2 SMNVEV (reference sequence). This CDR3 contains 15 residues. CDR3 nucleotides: TGTGCCAGCAGTTTATCGGCCAGGGGGCCCTACGAGCAGTACTTC. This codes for CASSLSARGPYEQYF.

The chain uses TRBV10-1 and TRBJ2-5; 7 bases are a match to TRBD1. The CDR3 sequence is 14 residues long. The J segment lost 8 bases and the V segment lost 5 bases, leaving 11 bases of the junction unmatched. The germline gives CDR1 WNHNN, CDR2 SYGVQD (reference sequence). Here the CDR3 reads CASSTRDSSGTQYF. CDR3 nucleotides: TGCGCCAGCAGTACCCGGGACAGCTCCGGAACCCAGTACTTC.

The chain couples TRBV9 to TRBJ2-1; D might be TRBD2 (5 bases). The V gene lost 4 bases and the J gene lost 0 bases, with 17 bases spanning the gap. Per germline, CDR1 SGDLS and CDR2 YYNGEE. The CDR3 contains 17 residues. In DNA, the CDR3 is TGTGCCAGCAGCCCAATGGACTCTCCCGACTCCTACAATGAGCAGTTCTTC. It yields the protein CASSPMDSPDSYNEQFF.

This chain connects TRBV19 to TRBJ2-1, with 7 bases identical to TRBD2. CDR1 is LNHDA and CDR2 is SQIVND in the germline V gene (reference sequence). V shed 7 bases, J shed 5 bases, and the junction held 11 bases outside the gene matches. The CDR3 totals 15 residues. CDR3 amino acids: CASTPHRGGDNEQFF. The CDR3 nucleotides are TGTGCCAGTACCCCACATCGGGGAGGGGACAATGAGCAGTTCTTC.

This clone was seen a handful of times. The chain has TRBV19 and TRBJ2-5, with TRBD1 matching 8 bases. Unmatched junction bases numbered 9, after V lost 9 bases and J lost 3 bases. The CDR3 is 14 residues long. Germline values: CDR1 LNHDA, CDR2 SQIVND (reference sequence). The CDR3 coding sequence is TGTGCCAGCCGTAACAGGGGGGTAGAAGAGACCCAGTACTTC. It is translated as CASRNRGVEETQYF. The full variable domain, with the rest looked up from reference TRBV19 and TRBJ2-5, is DGGITQSPKYLFRKEGQNVTLSCEQNLNHDAMYWYRQDPGQGLRLIYYSQIVNDFQKGDIAEGYSVSREKKESFPLTVTSAQKNPTAFYLCASRNRGVEETQYFGPGTRLLVL.

This CDR3 is CASSPGLNTEAFF. CDR3 coding DNA: TGCGCCAGCAGCCCAGGTTTAAACACTGAAGCTTTCTTT. The rearrangement uses TRBV5-1 and TRBJ1-1, with D hard to call. The ends were cut back, 4 bases at V and 2 bases at J, with 9 bases in the middle. The CDR3 spans 13 residues. CDR1 is SGHRS and CDR2 is YFSETQ in the germline V gene.

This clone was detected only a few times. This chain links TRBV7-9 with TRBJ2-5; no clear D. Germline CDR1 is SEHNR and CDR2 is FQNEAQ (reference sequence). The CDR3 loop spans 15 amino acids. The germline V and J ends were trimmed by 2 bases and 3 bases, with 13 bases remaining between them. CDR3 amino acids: CASSLKIVVEETQYF. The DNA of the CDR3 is TGTGCCAGCAGCTTAAAGATCGTAGTGGAAGAGACCCAGTACTTC.

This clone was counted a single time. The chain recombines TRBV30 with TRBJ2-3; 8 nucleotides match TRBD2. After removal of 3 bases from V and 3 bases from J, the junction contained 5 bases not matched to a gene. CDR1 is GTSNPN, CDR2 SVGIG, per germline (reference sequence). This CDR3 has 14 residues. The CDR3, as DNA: TGTGCCTGGAGACTGACGGGAGGGACAGATACGCAGTATTTT. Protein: CAWRLTGGTDTQYF. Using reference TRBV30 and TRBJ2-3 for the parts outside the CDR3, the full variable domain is SQTIHQWPATLVQPVGSPLSLECTVEGTSNPNLYWYRQAAGRGLQLLFYSVGIGQISSEVPQNLSASRPQDRQFILSSKKLLLSDSGFYLCAWRLTGGTDTQYFGPGTRLTVL.

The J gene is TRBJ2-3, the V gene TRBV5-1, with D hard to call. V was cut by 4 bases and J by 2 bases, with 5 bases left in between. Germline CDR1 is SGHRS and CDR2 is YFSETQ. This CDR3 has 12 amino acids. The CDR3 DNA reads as TGCGCCAGCAGCCCTACCACAGATACGCAGTATTTT. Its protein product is CASSPTTDTQYF.

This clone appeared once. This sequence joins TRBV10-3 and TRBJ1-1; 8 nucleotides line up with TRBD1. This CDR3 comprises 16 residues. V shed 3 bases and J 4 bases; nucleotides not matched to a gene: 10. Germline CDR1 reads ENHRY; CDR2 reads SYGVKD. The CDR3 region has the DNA TGTGCCATCAGTGATCGGGACAGGCCCGGCGGCACTGAAGCTTTCTTT. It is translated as CAISDRDRPGGTEAFF.